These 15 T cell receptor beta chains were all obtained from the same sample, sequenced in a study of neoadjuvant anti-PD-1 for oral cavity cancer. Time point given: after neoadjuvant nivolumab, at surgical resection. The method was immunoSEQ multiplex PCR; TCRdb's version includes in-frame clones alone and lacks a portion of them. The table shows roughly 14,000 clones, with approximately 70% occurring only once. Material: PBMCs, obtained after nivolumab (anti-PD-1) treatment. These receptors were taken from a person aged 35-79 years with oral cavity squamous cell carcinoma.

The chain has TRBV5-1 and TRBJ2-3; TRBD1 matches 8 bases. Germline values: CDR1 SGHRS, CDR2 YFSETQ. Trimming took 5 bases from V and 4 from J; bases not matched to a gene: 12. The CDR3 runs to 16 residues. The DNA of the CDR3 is TGCGCCAGCAGATTCCGGACAGGGTCGGGCCCAGATACGCAGTATTTT. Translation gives CASRFRTGSGPDTQYF. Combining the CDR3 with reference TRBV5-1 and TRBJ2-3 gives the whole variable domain KAGVTQTPRYLIKTRGQQVTLSCSPISGHRSVSWYQQTPGQGLQFLFEYFSETQRNKGNFPGRFSGRQFSNSRSEMNVSTLELGDSALYLCASRFRTGSGPDTQYFGPGTRLTVL.

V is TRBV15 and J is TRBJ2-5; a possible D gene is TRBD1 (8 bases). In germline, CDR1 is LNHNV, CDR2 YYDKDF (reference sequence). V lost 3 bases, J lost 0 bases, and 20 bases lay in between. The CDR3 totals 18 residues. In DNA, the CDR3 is TGTGCCACCAGCAGGGACAGGGAGGGATCCCCGTACCAAGAGACCCAGTACTTC. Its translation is CATSRDREGSPYQETQYF.

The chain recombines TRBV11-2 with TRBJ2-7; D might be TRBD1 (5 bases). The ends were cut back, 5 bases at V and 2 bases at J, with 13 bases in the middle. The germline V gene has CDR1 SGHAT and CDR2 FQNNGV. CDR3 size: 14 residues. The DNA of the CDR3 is TGTGCCAGCAGCCTGACAGATCTAACCTACGAGCAGTACTTC. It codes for CASSLTDLTYEQYF.

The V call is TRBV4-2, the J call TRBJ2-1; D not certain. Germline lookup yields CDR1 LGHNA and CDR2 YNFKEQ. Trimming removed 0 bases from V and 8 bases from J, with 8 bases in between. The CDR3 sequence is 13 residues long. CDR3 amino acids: CASSQDSGDEQFF. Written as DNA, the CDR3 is TGTGCCAGCAGCCAAGATTCTGGCGATGAGCAGTTCTTC.

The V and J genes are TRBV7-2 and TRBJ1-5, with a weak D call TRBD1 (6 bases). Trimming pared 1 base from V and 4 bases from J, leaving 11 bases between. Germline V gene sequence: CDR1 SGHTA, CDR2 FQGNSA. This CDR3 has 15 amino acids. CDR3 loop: CASSLVRGSNQPQHF. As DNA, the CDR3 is TGTGCCAGCAGCTTAGTAAGGGGGTCTAATCAGCCCCAGCATTTT. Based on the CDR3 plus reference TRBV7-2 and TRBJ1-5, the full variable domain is GAGVSQSPSNKVTEKGKDVELRCDPISGHTALYWYRQSLGQGLEFLIYFQGNSAPDKSGLPSDRFSAERTGGSVSTLTIQRTQQEDSAVYLCASSLVRGSNQPQHFGDGTRLSIL.

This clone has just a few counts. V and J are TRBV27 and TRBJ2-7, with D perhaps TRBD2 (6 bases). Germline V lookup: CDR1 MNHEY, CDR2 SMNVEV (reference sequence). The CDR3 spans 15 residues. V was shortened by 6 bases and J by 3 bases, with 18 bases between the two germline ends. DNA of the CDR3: TGTGCCAGCAGGGGAACCGGGACTCACCTCTACGAGCAGTACTTC. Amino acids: CASRGTGTHLYEQYF.

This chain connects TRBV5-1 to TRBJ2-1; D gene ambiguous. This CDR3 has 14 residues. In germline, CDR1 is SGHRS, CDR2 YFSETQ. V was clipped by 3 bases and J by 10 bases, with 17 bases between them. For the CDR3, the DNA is TGCGCCAGCAGCTCATTAGACCCGGATGGGGAGCAGTTCTTC. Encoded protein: CASSSLDPDGEQFF.

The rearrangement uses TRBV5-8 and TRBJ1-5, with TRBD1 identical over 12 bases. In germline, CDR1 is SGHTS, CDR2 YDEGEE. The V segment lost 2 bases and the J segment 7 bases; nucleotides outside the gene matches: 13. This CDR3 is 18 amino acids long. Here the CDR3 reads CASSFLAGGQGAEQPQHF. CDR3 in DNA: TGTGCCAGCAGCTTTCTTGCAGGGGGACAGGGGGCGGAACAGCCCCAGCATTTT.

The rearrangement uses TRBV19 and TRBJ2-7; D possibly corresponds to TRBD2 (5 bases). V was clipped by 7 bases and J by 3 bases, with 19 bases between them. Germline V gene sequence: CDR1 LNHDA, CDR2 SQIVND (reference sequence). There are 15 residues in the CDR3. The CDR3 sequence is CASTPRGAGIYEQYF. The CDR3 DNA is TGTGCCAGTACACCTCGGGGAGCCGGTATCTACGAGCAGTACTTC.

The CDR3 DNA sequence: TGCGCCAGCAGCTACCCTAGCGGGAGAGATGAGCAGTTCTTC. Translation gives CASSYPSGRDEQFF. V and J are TRBV5-1 and TRBJ2-1; 10 bases fit TRBD2. CDR1 is SGHRS and CDR2 is YFSETQ in the germline V gene. The CDR3 runs to 14 residues. J was trimmed by 8 bases and V by 3 bases; bases with no gene match: 5. Full variable domain (rest looked up from reference TRBV5-1 and TRBJ2-1): KAGVTQTPRYLIKTRGQQVTLSCSPISGHRSVSWYQQTPGQGLQFLFEYFSETQRNKGNFPGRFSGRQFSNSRSEMNVSTLELGDSALYLCASSYPSGRDEQFFGPGTRLTVL.

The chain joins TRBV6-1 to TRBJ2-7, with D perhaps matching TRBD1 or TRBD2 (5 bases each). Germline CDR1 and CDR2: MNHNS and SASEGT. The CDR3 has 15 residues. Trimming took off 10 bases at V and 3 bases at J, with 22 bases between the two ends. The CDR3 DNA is TGTGCCATCAGCGATGGACCTGGGGGAGACTACGAGCAGTACTTC. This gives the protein CAISDGPGGDYEQYF.

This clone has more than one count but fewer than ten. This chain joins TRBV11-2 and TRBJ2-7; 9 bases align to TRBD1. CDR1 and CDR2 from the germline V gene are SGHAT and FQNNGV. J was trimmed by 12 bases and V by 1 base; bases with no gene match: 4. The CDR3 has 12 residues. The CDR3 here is CASSLANRGLYF. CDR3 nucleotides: TGTGCCAGCAGCTTAGCAAACAGGGGGCTGTACTTC.

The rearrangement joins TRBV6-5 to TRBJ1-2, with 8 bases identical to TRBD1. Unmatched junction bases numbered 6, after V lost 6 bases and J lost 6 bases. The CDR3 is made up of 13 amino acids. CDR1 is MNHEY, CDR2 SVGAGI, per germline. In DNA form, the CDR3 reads TGTGCCAGCAGGGAACAGGGGGGAAATGGCTACACCTTC. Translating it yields CASREQGGNGYTF.

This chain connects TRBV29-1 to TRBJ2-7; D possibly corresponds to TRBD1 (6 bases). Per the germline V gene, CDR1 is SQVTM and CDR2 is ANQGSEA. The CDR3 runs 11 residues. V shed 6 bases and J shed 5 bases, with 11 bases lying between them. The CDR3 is CSVVTGNEQYF. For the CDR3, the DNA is TGCAGCGTAGTGACAGGAAACGAGCAGTACTTC.

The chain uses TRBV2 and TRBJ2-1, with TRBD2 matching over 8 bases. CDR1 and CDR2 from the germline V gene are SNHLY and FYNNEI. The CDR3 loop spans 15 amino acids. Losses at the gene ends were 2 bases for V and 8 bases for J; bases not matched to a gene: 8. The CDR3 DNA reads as TGTGCCAGCAGTGAATTGAGCGGGAGTTTCGATGAGCAGTTCTTC. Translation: CASSELSGSFDEQFF. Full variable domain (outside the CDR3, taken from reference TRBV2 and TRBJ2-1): EPEVTQTPSHQVTQMGQEVILRCVPISNHLYFYWYRQILGQKVEFLVSFYNNEISEKSEIFDDQFSVERPDGSNFTLKIRSTKLEDSAMYFCASSELSGSFDEQFFGPGTRLTVL.